This T cell receptor beta chain was documented in a study of blood T cells in healthy people across ages. Then a second PCR, running about 6 to 12 cycles, was carried out with a sample-barcoded 5' primer and a J-beta primer mix. TCRdb analysed the 5' RACE reads with MiXCR anew, one entry per CDR3 protein. The profile shows over 1.5 million distinct CDR3 sequences, roughly 52% of them singletons. Per the germline V gene, CDR1 is MGHRA and CDR2 is YSYEKL. V lost 4 bases and J lost 2, with 15 bases in between. There are 15 residues in the CDR3. The study drew donors from healthy Caucasian individuals in Russia aged 6 to 90.

The origin of this receptor is a woman aged 40-49 years in good health. The source material was blood. This chain links TRBV4-1 with TRBJ2-7, with a possible D match to TRBD2 (6 bases). CDR3 sequence reads: CASSPSIAATYEQYF. As DNA, the CDR3 is TGCGCCAGCAGCCCGTCCATAGCGGCGACCTACGAGCAGTACTTC.